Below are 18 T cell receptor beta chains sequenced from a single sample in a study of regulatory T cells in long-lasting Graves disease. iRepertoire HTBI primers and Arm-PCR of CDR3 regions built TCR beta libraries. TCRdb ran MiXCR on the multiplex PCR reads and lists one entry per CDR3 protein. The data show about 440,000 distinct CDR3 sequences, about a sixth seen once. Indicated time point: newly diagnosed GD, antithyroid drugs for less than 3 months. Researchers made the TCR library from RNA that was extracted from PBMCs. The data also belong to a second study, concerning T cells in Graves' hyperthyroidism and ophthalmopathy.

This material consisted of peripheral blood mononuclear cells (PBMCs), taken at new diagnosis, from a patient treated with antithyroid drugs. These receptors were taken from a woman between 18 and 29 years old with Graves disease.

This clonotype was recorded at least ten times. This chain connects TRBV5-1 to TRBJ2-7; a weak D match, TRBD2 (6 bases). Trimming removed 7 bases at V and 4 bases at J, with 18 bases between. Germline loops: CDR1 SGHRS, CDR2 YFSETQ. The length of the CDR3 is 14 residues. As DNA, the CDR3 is TGCGCCAGCCTTCCCATTCTAGCGACTTACGAGCAGTACTTC. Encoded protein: CASLPILATYEQYF.

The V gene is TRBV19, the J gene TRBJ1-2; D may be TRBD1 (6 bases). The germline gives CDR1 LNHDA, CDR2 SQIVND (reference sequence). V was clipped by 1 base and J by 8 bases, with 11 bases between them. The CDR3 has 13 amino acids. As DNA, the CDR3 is TGTGCCAGTAGTATAGGCCAGGGACAAGGCTACACCTTC. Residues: CASSIGQGQGYTF.

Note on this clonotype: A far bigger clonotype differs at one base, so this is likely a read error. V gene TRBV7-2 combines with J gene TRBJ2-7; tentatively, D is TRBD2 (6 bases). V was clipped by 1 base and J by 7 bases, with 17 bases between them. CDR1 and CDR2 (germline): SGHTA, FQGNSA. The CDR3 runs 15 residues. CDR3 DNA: TGTGCCAGCAGCTTAGATACGGGAGCCCTCAATGAGCAGTACTTC. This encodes CASSLDTGALNEQYF. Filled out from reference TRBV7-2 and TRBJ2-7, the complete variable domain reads GAGVSQSPSNKVTEKGKDVELRCDPISGHTALYWYRQSLGQGLEFLIYFQGNSAPDKSGLPSDRFSAERTGGSVSTLTIQRTQQEDSAVYLCASSLDTGALNEQYFGPGTRLTVT.

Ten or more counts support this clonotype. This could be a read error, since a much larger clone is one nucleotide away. CDR3 nucleotides: TGCAGTGCTAGAGATCGGCTAGCGGACTACAATGAGCAGTTCTTC. Its protein is CSARDRLADYNEQFF. The chain has TRBV20-1 and TRBJ2-1; 7 bases align to TRBD2. Trimming took 0 bases from V and 3 from J; bases not matched to a gene: 5. This CDR3 region has 15 residues. CDR1 is DFQATT, CDR2 SNEGSKA, per germline (reference sequence).

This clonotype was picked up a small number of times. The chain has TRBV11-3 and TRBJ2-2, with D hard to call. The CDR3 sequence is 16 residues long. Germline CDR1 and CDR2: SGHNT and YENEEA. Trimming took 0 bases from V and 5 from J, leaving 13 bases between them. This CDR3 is CASSLDRFRLTGELFF. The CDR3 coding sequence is TGTGCCAGCAGCTTAGATCGTTTCAGGCTGACCGGGGAGCTGTTTTTT.

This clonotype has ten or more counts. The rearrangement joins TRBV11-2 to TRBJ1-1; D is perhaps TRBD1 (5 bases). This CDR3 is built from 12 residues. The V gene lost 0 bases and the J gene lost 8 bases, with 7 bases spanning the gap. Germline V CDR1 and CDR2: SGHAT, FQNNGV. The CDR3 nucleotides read TGTGCCAGCAGCTTAGACAGGGTCGAAGCTTTCTTT. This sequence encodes CASSLDRVEAFF. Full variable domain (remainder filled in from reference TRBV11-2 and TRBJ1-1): EAGVAQSPRYKIIEKRQSVAFWCNPISGHATLYWYQQILGQGPKLLIQFQNNGVVDDSQLPKDRFSAERLKGVDSTLKIQPAKLEDSAVYLCASSLDRVEAFFGQGTRLTVV.

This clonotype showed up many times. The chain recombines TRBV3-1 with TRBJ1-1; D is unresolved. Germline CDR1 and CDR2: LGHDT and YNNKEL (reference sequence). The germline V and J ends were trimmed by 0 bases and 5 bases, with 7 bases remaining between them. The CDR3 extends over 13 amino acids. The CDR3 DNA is TGTGCCAGCAGCCAAGAGCGGGGAACTGAAGCTTTCTTT. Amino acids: CASSQERGTEAFF.

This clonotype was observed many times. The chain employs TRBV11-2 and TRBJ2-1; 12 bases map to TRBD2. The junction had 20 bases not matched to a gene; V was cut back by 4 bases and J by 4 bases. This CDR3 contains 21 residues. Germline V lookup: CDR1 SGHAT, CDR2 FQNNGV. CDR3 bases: TGTGCCAGCAGCTCAACTAACGTGGTGGCTAGCGGGAGGGTTAGGTACAATGAGCAGTTCTTC. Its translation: CASSSTNVVASGRVRYNEQFF. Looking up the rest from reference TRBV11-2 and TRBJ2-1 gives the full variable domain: EAGVAQSPRYKIIEKRQSVAFWCNPISGHATLYWYQQILGQGPKLLIQFQNNGVVDDSQLPKDRFSAERLKGVDSTLKIQPAKLEDSAVYLCASSSTNVVASGRVRYNEQFFGPGTRLTVL.

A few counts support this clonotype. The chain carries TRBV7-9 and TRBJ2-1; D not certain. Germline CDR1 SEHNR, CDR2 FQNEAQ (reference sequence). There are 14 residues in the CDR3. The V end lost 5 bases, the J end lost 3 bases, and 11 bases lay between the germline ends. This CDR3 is CASSRGSVYNEQFF. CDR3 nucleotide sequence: TGTGCCAGCAGCCGCGGATCGGTCTACAATGAGCAGTTCTTC.

As DNA, the CDR3 is TGTGCCAGCAGCACCACAGGACCGGTCTATGGCTACACCTTC. Encoded protein: CASSTTGPVYGYTF. This rearrangement joins TRBV5-6 to TRBJ1-2; TRBD1 is a possible D gene (5 bases). Germline lookup yields CDR1 SGHDT and CDR2 YYEEEE. This CDR3 has 14 amino acids. V was shortened by 4 bases and J by 4 bases, with 14 bases between the two germline ends.

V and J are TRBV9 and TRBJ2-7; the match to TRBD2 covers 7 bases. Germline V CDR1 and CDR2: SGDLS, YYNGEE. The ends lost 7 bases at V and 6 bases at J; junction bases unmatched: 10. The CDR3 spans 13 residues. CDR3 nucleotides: TGTGCCAGCGGGACGGGAGGTTTGAGCGAGCAGTACTTC. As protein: CASGTGGLSEQYF.

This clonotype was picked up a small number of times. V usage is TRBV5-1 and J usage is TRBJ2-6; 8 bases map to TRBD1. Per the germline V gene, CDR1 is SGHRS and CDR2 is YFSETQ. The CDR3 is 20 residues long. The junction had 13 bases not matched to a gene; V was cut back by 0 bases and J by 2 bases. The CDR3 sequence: CASSLAGFGTGSAGANVLTF. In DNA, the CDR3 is TGCGCCAGCAGCTTGGCCGGGTTCGGGACAGGCTCCGCTGGGGCCAACGTCCTGACTTTC.

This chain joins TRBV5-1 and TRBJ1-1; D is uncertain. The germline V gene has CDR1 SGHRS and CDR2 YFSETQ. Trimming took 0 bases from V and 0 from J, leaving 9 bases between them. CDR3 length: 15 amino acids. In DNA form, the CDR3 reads TGCGCCAGCAGCTTGGACGGGGAGTTGAACACTGAAGCTTTCTTT. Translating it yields CASSLDGELNTEAFF.

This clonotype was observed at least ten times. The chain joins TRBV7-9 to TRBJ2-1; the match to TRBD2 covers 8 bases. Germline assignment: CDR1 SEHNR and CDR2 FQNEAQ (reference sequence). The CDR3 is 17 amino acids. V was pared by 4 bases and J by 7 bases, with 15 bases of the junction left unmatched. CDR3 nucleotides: TGTGCCAGCAGCTCCAGACTAGCGCCCAACGCAGGGAATGAGCAGTTCTTC. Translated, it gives CASSSRLAPNAGNEQFF.

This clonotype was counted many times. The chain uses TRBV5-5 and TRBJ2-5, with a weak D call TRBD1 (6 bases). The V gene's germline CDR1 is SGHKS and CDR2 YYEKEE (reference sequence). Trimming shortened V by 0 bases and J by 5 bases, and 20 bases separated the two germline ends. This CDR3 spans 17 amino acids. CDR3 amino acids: CASSLGSWGLVAETQYF. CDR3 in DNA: TGTGCCAGCAGCTTGGGTTCCTGGGGGCTAGTGGCTGAGACCCAGTACTTC.

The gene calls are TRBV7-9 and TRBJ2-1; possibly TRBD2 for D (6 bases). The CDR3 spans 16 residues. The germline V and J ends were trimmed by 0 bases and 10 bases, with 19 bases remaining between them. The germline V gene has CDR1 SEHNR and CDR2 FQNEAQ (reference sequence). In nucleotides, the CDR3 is TGTGCCAGCAGCTTAGCGTTAGCGGCCAAGGGTGGAGAGCAGTTCTTC. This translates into CASSLALAAKGGEQFF.

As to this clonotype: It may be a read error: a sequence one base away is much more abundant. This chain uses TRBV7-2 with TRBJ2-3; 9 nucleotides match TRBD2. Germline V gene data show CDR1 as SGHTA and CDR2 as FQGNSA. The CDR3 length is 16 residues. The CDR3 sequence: CASSLVAGVVTDAQYF. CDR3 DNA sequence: TGTGCCAGCAGCTTAGTAGCGGGAGTAGTTACAGATGCGCAGTATTTT.

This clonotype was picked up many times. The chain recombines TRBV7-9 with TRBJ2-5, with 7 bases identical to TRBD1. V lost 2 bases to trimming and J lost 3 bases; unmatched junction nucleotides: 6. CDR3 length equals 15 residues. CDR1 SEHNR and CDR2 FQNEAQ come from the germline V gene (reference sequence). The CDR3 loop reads CASSLWQTGKETQYF. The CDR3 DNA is TGTGCCAGCAGCTTATGGCAGACAGGGAAAGAGACCCAGTACTTC.